This TCR beta chain was captured in a study of blood T cell repertoires in COVID-19. Enrolled through a virtual design, the participants were between roughly 18 and 95 years of age and came from under 25 US areas. Grouping used clinical history reported by participants in a survey and questionnaire. Shortly before study entry, within 2 weeks, exposed participants had met a COVID-19 case. The protocol was immunoSEQ multiplex PCR, while the TCRdb copy is restricted to in-frame clones and leaves out a portion. The data hold approximately 220,000 clones, with 80% to 90% observed a single time. Specimen: PBMCs or T cells enriched from blood (not recorded which). This TCR came from a woman aged 45-59 years who had been exposed to COVID-19.

The DNA for the CDR3 is TGTGCCAGCAGTCCCCAGGTAGGGACTTACACTGAAGCTTTCTTT. Translated: CASSPQVGTYTEAFF. This chain joins TRBV7-2 and TRBJ1-1; maybe TRBD1 (5 bases). Germline V lookup: CDR1 SGHTA, CDR2 FQGNSA. The V and J ends lost 6 bases and 3 bases respectively, with 17 bases between them. The length of the CDR3 is 15 residues.